The subject of this entry is one T cell receptor beta chain. Per the study methods: Counts of nucleated cells, estimated from reference gene primer amplification, were obtained. Assay: immunoSEQ multiplex PCR; the TCRdb copy retains only in-frame clones and omits some. For V, J and clone size, that table is used; D and trimming come from the DNA. The table has around 280,000 clones, 86% seen once. These data originate in a study of blood T cell repertoires in COVID-19. In the study overall: There were acute and convalescent COVID-19 samples, and they came from the United States, Italy and Spain. T cells, B-cell-depleted T cells, or PBMCs supplied cDNA or gDNA.

The sequence came from a woman aged 25 to 39 who had recovered from COVID-19. Sequenced input: peripheral blood.

This CDR3 is CASTPGQSLQPQHF. The CDR3 nucleotides are TGTGCCAGCACCCCGGGACAGTCCCTTCAGCCCCAGCATTTT. The V call is TRBV28, the J call TRBJ1-5; 7 nucleotides agree with TRBD1. Germline trimming cut 7 bases from V and 6 bases from J; bases unmatched to any gene: 9. Germline V gene sequence: CDR1 MDHEN, CDR2 SYDVKM. The CDR3 extends over 14 amino acids.